This T cell receptor (beta chain) is drawn from a study of beta chain features in type 1 diabetes. Study observations and caveats: TCRB CDR3s from Type 1 diabetes patients were moderately but significantly shorter in all four CD4+ subsets.

As concerns this clone: The antigen remains undetermined.

V lost 8 bases and J lost 4; bases outside the gene matches: 8. Per germline, CDR1 MNHEY and CDR2 SMNVEV (reference sequence). The CDR3 sequence is 16 residues long. The investigators reverse transcribed all of the isolated RNA, so they sequenced expressed TCRB transcripts. The method was immunoSEQ multiplex PCR; TCRdb's version includes in-frame clones alone and lacks a portion of them. The sample has roughly 330,000 clones, approximately 13% seen once. The chain combines TRBV27 with TRBJ1-4; the match to TRBD1 covers 12 bases. The origin of this receptor is a woman between 18 and 29 years old with type 1 diabetes. Source material: naive CD4+ T cells from blood. CDR3: CASRGGQGALNEKLFF. The CDR3 region has the DNA TGTGCCAGCCGAGGGGGACAGGGGGCCCTTAATGAAAAACTGTTTTTT.